This T cell receptor beta chain comes out of a study of OX40 agonist ivuxolimab in advanced cancers. Overall study: Three individuals attained partial responses, comprising one hepatocellular carcinoma case and two cutaneous melanoma cases.

The repertoire was sequenced with immunoSEQ multiplex PCR; TCRdb's copy has only in-frame clones and lacks some. The table lists about 150,000 clones, 90% of them singletons. Regarding the study as a whole: The CD4+ and CD8+ T cells in the blood had expanded clonally by week 6 at 0.1 to 3.0 mg/kg. Normalized T-cell clonal expansion was also low in some nonresponders.

This clone occurred once. The target antigen is unknown. This receptor was identified in an adult with an advanced solid tumor such as melanoma, head and neck, liver or kidney cancer. The source material was CD4+ or CD8+ T cells sorted from blood, sampled in a trial of the OX40 agonist ivuxolimab.

The CDR3 nucleotides read TGTGCCAGCAGCTTAGCGAACGTGAACACCGGGGAGCTGTTTTTT. Protein product: CASSLANVNTGELFF. V usage is TRBV7-8 and J usage is TRBJ2-2; unclear D gene. The CDR3 runs to 15 residues. The germline V and J ends were trimmed by 0 bases and 1 base, with 6 bases remaining between them. Germline V gene sequence: CDR1 SGHVS, CDR2 FQNEAQ.